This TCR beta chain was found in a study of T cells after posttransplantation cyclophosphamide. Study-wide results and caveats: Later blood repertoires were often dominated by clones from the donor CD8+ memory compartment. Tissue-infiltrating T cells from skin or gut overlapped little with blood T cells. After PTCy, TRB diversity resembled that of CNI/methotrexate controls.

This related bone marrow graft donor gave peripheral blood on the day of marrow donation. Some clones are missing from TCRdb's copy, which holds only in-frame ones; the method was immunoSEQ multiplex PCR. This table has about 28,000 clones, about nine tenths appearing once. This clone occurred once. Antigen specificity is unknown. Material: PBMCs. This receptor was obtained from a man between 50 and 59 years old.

CDR3: CASSVATGGSGNTIYF. Written as DNA, the CDR3 is TGTGCCAGCAGCGTGGCGACAGGGGGAAGTGGAAACACCATATATTTT. This chain links TRBV9 with TRBJ1-3; TRBD1 matches at 9 bases. The length of the CDR3 is 16 residues. From germline, CDR1 is SGDLS and CDR2 YYNGEE. J gave up 3 bases and V 2 bases, and 6 bases lay outside the gene matches.